The 3 T cell receptor beta chains below all came from one sample that was sequenced in a study of OX40 agonist ivuxolimab in advanced cancers. The protocol used for the library was the immunoSEQ multiplex PCR assay. TCRdb mirrors the immuneACCESS table, restricted to in-frame sequences. Some clones are absent from its copies; in checked studies, under half trace to an unresolved V gene, and the reason for the others is unknown. This sample is represented by tens of thousands of clones; approximately 70% of them were singletons. The top ten clones comprise roughly 20% of the sample. This specimen was CD4+ or CD8+ T cells sorted from blood, taken in a trial of the OX40 agonist ivuxolimab. These receptors were collected from an adult with an advanced solid tumor such as melanoma, head and neck, liver or kidney cancer.

V usage is TRBV7-6 and J usage is TRBJ1-1; weak D call: TRBD1 (6 bases). The V gene lost 2 bases and the J gene lost 0 bases, with 10 bases spanning the gap. Germline V lookup: CDR1 SGHVS, CDR2 FNYEAQ. The CDR3 loop spans 15 amino acids. The CDR3 coding sequence is TGTGCCAGCAGCTTATTAGGGGGTTTGAACACTGAAGCTTTCTTT. It yields the protein CASSLLGGLNTEAFF.

This rearrangement joins TRBV11-1 to TRBJ2-3; TRBD1 might be the D (6 bases). CDR1 and CDR2 (germline): SGHAT, FQDESV (reference sequence). This CDR3 has 14 amino acids. The V and J ends lost 3 bases and 2 bases respectively, with 9 bases between them. The CDR3 spells CASSFGQYTDTQYF. As DNA, the CDR3 is TGTGCCAGCAGCTTCGGACAGTACACAGATACGCAGTATTTT. The complete variable domain, with remaining parts taken from reference TRBV11-1 and TRBJ2-3, reads EAEVAQSPRYKITEKSQAVAFWCDPISGHATLYWYRQILGQGPELLVQFQDESVVDDSQLPKDRFSAERLKGVDSTLKIQPAELGDSAMYLCASSFGQYTDTQYFGPGTRLTVL.

J is TRBJ2-4 and V is TRBV7-6, with TRBD2 identical over 14 bases. Germline CDR1 is SGHVS and CDR2 is FNYEAQ. The ends lost 5 bases at V and 0 bases at J; junction bases unmatched: 6. The CDR3 totals 18 residues. In DNA form, the CDR3 reads TGTGCCAGCAGCCCGGGACTAGCGGGGGAAAAAGCCAAAAACATTCAGTACTTC. Translated, it gives CASSPGLAGEKAKNIQYF.